The 18 T cell receptor beta chains reported below all come from one sample, sequenced in a study of blood T cell repertoires in COVID-19. Clones were read by immunoSEQ multiplex PCR, and TCRdb kept only the in-frame ones, dropping some. In the table there are hundreds of thousands of clones, approximately 84% of which are singletons. The specimen sequenced was PBMCs or T cells enriched from blood (not recorded which). Receptors originate from a young man who had recovered from COVID-19.

The CDR3 protein is CASSRDIYGYTF. The CDR3 DNA follows: TGTGCCAGCAGCCGGGACATCTATGGCTACACCTTC. The chain employs TRBV7-9 and TRBJ1-2, with a weak D call TRBD1 (6 bases). This CDR3 comprises 12 residues. V was trimmed by 5 bases and J by 4 bases, leaving 8 bases between them. CDR1 is SEHNR, CDR2 FQNEAQ, per germline (reference sequence).

This clone was recorded once. The V and J genes are TRBV21-1 and TRBJ2-7; the table names TRBD2, a call not compared with the DNA. TRBV21-1 is deemed a pseudogene. The CDR3 is 12 residues long. DNA for the CDR3: TGTGCCAGTAGGACGGGAACCTACGAGCAGTACTTC. It yields the protein CASRTGTYEQYF.

The J gene is TRBJ1-1, the V gene TRBV10-3; 8 nucleotides align to TRBD1. The CDR3 is 15 residues long. Trimming removed 2 bases from V and 4 bases from J; junction bases left unmatched: 6. The germline CDR1 and CDR2 sequences are ENHRY and SYGVKD. This CDR3 reads CAISEPLTGVTEAFF. The CDR3 DNA is TGTGCCATCAGTGAGCCCTTGACAGGGGTCACTGAAGCTTTCTTT.

The chain links TRBV25-1 to TRBJ2-2; a possible D gene is TRBD1 (6 bases). The germline V gene has CDR1 MGHDK and CDR2 SYGVNS. The CDR3 runs to 15 residues. Trimming took off 6 bases at V and 5 bases at J, with 16 bases between the two ends. The CDR3 loop reads CASSPGRGSTGELFF. The CDR3 DNA is TGTGCCAGCAGCCCTGGCAGGGGATCGACCGGGGAGCTGTTTTTT.

The CDR3 here is CASSLAGGAGGYTF. For the CDR3, the DNA is TGCGCCAGCAGCTTGGCAGGGGGCGCAGGTGGCTACACCTTC. V usage is TRBV5-1 and J usage is TRBJ1-2; TRBD1 agrees at 8 bases. Trimming cost V 0 bases and J 7 bases; bases outside gene matches: 5. The germline CDR1 and CDR2 sequences are SGHRS and YFSETQ. CDR3 length equals 14 residues.

The V and J genes are TRBV27 and TRBJ1-1, with D perhaps TRBD1 (5 bases). The CDR3 is 13 residues long. V was clipped by 8 bases and J by 8 bases, with 18 bases between them. In germline, CDR1 is MNHEY, CDR2 SMNVEV (reference sequence). CDR3 protein: CASRFRMTEEAFF. Here the CDR3 DNA reads TGTGCCAGCCGATTTCGAATGACAGAAGAAGCTTTCTTT.

The V and J genes are TRBV10-1 and TRBJ2-6; TRBD2 might be the D (6 bases). This CDR3 spans 17 amino acids. V was trimmed by 9 bases and J by 0 bases, leaving 18 bases between them. Germline CDR1 WNHNN, CDR2 SYGVQD (reference sequence). The CDR3 coding sequence is TGCGCCAGTCGGGGGTCAGGGCTCTGCTCTGGGGCCAACGTCCTGACTTTC. As protein: CASRGSGLCSGANVLTF.

This chain connects TRBV3-1 (or the pseudogene TRBV3-2) to TRBJ2-2; 11 nucleotides agree with TRBD2. The germline V gene has CDR1 LGHDT and CDR2 YNNKEL (reference sequence). CDR3 length: 16 amino acids. V lost 1 base and J lost 5; bases outside the gene matches: 3. The CDR3, as DNA: TGTGCCAGCAGCCAAGCCCGGACTAGCGGGACCGGGGAGCTGTTTTTT. Amino acids: CASSQARTSGTGELFF.

The chain joins TRBV7-9 to TRBJ2-7, with D uncertain. The V end lost 4 bases, the J end lost 3 bases, and 10 bases lay between the germline ends. Per germline, CDR1 SEHNR and CDR2 FQNEAQ (reference sequence). The CDR3 consists of 13 residues. The CDR3 region has the DNA TGTGCCAGCAGCTACCCCACGGGCTACGAGCAGTACTTC. Encoded protein: CASSYPTGYEQYF.

This chain uses TRBV18 with TRBJ1-5, with 8 bases fitting TRBD1. After removal of 5 bases from V and 11 bases from J, the junction contained 14 bases not matched to a gene. This CDR3 contains 15 residues. The V gene's germline CDR1 is KGHSH and CDR2 LQKENI. CDR3: CASSRLRDRTPAQHF. The CDR3, as DNA: TGTGCCAGCTCAAGACTCCGGGACAGGACCCCGGCCCAGCATTTT. Full variable domain (rest looked up from reference TRBV18 and TRBJ1-5): NAGVMQNPRHLVRRRGQEARLRCSPMKGHSHVYWYRQLPEEGLKFMVYLQKENIIDESGMPKERFSAEFPKEGPSILRIQQVVRGDSAAYFCASSRLRDRTPAQHFGDGTRLSIL.

This chain uses TRBV19 with TRBJ2-1; 9 bases are a match to TRBD2. The CDR3 sequence is 14 residues long. The germline CDR1 and CDR2 sequences are LNHDA and SQIVND (reference sequence). The ends lost 10 bases at V and 6 bases at J; junction bases unmatched: 10. The CDR3 DNA follows: TGTGCCACCAGCGCGGGAGGGCCCCTCAATGAGCAGTTCTTC. Translating it yields CATSAGGPLNEQFF.

The V and J genes are TRBV6-5 and TRBJ1-2, with 11 bases matching TRBD1. The CDR3 is 15 amino acids. The ends lost 6 bases at V and 4 bases at J; junction bases unmatched: 7. Germline V gene data show CDR1 as MNHEY and CDR2 as SVGAGI. DNA of the CDR3: TGTGCCAGCAGCCCCGGGACAGGGGGGTCCTATGGCTACACCTTC. Its translation is CASSPGTGGSYGYTF.

The chain combines TRBV7-2 with TRBJ1-1; a weak D match, TRBD1 (6 bases). This CDR3 contains 14 residues. Germline CDR1 and CDR2: SGHTA and FQGNSA. Trimming removed 5 bases from V and 3 bases from J, with 13 bases in between. CDR3 DNA: TGTGCCAGCAGCCGCCGGACAGCGGACACTGAAGCTTTCTTT. Encoded protein: CASSRRTADTEAFF.

The rearrangement joins TRBV6-5 to TRBJ2-7; unclear D gene. There are 15 residues in the CDR3. Trimming pared 6 bases from V and 0 bases from J, leaving 15 bases between. Germline CDR1 and CDR2: MNHEY and SVGAGI. The CDR3 bases are TGTGCCAGCAGATCGGAGCGCCTAAACTCCTACGAGCAGTACTTC. It is translated as CASRSERLNSYEQYF.

The chain uses TRBV28 and TRBJ1-4, with 7 bases lining up with TRBD1. Trimming at V came to 2 bases and at J to 8 bases, leaving 17 bases not matched to a gene. The V gene's germline CDR1 is MDHEN and CDR2 SYDVKM. This CDR3 region has 18 residues. Here the CDR3 reads CASSLKGPAQGRQEKLFF. The CDR3 nucleotides are TGTGCCAGCAGTTTAAAGGGGCCAGCACAGGGGAGACAGGAAAAACTGTTTTTT.

This chain joins TRBV12-3 or TRBV12-4 and TRBJ2-3; D is uncertain. V lost 5 bases and J lost 6, with 6 bases in between. The CDR3 spans 11 residues. CDR3 region: CASSPLDTQYF. The CDR3 nucleotides read TGTGCCAGCAGTCCTTTGGATACGCAGTATTTT.

V and J are TRBV11-3 and TRBJ1-1; 11 bases line up with TRBD1. The CDR3 is 15 residues long. CDR1 and CDR2 from the germline V gene are SGHNT and YENEEA. With V trimmed by 5 bases and J by 2 bases, 4 bases remained unmatched. The CDR3 bases are TGTGCCAGCAGCCCAGGACAGGGGGCCAACACTGAAGCTTTCTTT. Translation: CASSPGQGANTEAFF.

The CDR3 coding sequence is TGTGCCAGCAGCCGGGACTATGGGGAAAAACTGTTTTTT. Its protein product is CASSRDYGEKLFF. The chain combines TRBV3-1 (or the pseudogene TRBV3-2) with TRBJ1-4, with D possibly TRBD1 on 5 matching bases. This CDR3 has 13 amino acids. Germline V gene data show CDR1 as LGHDT and CDR2 as YNNKEL (reference sequence). Trimming took off 4 bases at V and 8 bases at J, with 11 bases between the two ends.